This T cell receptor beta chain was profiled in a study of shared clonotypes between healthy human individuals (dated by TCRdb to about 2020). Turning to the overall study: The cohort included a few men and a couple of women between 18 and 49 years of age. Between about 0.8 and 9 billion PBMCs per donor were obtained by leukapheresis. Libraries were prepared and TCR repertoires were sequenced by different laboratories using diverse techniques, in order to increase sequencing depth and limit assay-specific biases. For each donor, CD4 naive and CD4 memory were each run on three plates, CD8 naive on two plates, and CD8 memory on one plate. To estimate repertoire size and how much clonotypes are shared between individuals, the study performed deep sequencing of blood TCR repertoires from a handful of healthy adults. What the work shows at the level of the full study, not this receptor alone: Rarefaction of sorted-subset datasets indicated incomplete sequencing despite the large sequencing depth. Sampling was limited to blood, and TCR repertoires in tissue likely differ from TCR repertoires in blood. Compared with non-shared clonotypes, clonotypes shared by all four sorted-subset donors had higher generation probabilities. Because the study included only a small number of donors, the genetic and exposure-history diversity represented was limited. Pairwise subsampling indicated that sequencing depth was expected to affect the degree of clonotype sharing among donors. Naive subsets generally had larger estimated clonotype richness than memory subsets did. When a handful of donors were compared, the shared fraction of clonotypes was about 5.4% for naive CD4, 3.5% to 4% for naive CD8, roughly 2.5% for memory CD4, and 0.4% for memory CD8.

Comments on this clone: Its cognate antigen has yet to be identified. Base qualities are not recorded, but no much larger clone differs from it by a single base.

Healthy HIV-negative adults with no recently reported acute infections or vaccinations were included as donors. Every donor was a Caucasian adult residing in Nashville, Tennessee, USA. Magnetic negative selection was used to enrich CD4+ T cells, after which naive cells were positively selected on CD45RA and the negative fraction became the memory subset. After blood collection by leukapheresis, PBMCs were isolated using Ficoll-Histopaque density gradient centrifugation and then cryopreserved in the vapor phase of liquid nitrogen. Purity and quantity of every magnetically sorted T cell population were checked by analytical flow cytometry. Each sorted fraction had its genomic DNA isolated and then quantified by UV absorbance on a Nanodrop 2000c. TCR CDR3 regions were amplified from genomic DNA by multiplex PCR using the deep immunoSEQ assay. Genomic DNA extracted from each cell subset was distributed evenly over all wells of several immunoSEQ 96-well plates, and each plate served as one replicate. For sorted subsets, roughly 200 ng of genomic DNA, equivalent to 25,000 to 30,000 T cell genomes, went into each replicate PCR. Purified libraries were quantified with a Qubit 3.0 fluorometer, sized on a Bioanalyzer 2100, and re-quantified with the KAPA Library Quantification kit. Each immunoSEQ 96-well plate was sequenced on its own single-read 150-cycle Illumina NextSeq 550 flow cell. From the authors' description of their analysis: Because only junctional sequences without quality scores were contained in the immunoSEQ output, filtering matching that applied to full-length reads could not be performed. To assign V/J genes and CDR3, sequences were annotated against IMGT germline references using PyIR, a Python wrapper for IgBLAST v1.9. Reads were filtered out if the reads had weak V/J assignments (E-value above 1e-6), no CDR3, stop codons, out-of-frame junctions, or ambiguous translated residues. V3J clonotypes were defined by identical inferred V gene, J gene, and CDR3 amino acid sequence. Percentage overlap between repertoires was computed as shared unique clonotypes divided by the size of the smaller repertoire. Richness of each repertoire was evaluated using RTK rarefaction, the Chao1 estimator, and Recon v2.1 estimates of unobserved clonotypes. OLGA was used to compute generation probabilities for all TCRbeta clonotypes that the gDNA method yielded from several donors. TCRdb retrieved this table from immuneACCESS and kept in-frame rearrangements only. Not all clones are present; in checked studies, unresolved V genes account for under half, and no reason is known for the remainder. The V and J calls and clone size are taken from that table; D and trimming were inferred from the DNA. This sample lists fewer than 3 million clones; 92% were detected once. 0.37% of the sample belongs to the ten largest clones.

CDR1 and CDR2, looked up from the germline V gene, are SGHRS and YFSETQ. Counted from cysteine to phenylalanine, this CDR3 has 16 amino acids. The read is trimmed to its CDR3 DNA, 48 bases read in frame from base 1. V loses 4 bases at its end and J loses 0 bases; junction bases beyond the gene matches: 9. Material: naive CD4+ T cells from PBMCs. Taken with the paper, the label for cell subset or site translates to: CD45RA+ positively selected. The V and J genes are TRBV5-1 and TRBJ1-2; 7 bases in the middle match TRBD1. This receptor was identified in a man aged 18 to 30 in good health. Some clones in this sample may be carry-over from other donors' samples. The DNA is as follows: TGCGCCAGCAGCGGGGGTAGACAGGGATCTAACTATGGCTACACCTTC. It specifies CASSGGRQGSNYGYTF.